This TCR beta chain derives from a study of CD8 T cells in Susac syndrome. Reverse transcription used about 0.45 to 1 ug RNA and random hexamers. TCRdb ran MiXCR on the immunoSEQ multiplex PCR reads and lists one entry per CDR3 protein. The table includes 150,000 or so distinct CDR3 sequences, approximately 94% detected once. The source is a human donor with multiple sclerosis. Sequencing was done on a sample of CD4+ T cells from PBMCs.

CDR3 region: CASSQGVGRYEQYF. CDR3 DNA: TGTGCCAGCAGCCAAGGGGTGGGGCGGTACGAGCAGTACTTC. The chain carries TRBV4-2 and TRBJ2-7, with a weak D call TRBD1 (5 bases). Germline assignment: CDR1 LGHNA and CDR2 YNFKEQ. This CDR3 contains 14 residues. V was cut by 1 base and J by 4 bases, with 11 bases left in between.